These T cell receptor beta chains were read from a single sample in a study of blood T cell repertoires in COVID-19. Only in-frame clones appear in the TCRdb table, and some are missing; sequencing was by immunoSEQ multiplex PCR. The sample holds fewer than 90,000 clones, approximately 90% seen once. The sequenced sample was peripheral blood. The receptors stem from an elderly woman with active COVID-19. CDR3s include the opening cysteine and the closing phenylalanine or tryptophan. The D gene is left open where the match is weak. Size values are once, few and many counts, or a class for expanded clones, and some rows have none.

j_call clone_size cdr3_length d_call v_call cdr3_aa cdr3_nt
TRBJ1-2 - 16 - TRBV6-4 CASSDSISRAVGGYTF TGTGCCAGCAGTGACTCGATATCCAGGGCGGTAGGTGGCTACACCTTC
TRBJ1-3 - 14 - TRBV5-1 CASSLAGAGNTIYF TGCGCCAGCAGCTTGGCGGGAGCTGGAAACACCATATATTTT
TRBJ2-1 - 18 - TRBV5-1 CASSLAGSEPSSYNEQFF TGCGCCAGCAGCTTGGCCGGCAGCGAGCCGAGCTCCTACAATGAGCAGTTCTTC
TRBJ1-1 - 13 - TRBV5-1 CASIGLMNTEAFF TGCGCCAGCATAGGACTTATGAACACTGAAGCTTTCTTT
TRBJ2-2 - 16 TRBD2 TRBV9 CASSVSGRANTGELFF TGTGCCAGCAGCGTAAGCGGGAGGGCCAACACCGGGGAGCTGTTTTTT
TRBJ1-3 - 15 - TRBV11-2 CASSLSSGSGNTIYF TGTGCCAGCAGCTTATCTAGCGGGTCTGGAAACACCATATATTTT
TRBJ2-2 - 13 TRBD2 TRBV24-1 CATSLGGTGELFF TGTGCCACCAGTCTCGGGGGGACCGGGGAGCTGTTTTTT
TRBJ2-2 - 15 - TRBV24-1 CATSDFGGAGGELFF TGTGCCACCAGTGATTTTGGAGGGGCGGGCGGGGAGCTGTTTTTT
TRBJ1-1 - 14 - TRBV5-1 CASSLSWGETEAFF TGCGCCAGCAGCTTGTCTTGGGGGGAAACTGAAGCTTTCTTT
TRBJ1-4 - 15 TRBD1 TRBV7-2 CASSFDRGENEKLFF TGTGCCAGCAGTTTTGACAGGGGCGAGAATGAAAAACTGTTTTTT
TRBJ1-5 - 15 TRBD1 TRBV3-1/TRBV3-2 CASSPLGQAVQPQHF TGTGCCAGCAGCCCCTTAGGACAGGCGGTGCAGCCCCAGCATTTT
TRBJ2-3 once 15 TRBD2 TRBV11-2 CASSSGTSGIDTQYF TGTGCCAGCAGCTCCGGGACTAGCGGGATAGATACGCAGTATTTT